This T cell receptor (beta chain) was identified during a study of T cell responses to AZD1222 COVID-19 vaccine. Study information: Pooled together were second doses at about 4 or about 12 weeks. The study's findings and limits: Donors skewed white British and female; clonal diversity was possibly underestimated. Elevations in Spike-specific TCR breadth and depth followed administration of two AZD1222 doses. The study reported that nearly half of spike-specific TCRs target unmutated variant regions.

Sequenced by immunoSEQ multiplex PCR; TCRdb stores in-frame clones only, minus some. The table has 100,000 or so clones, 88% seen once. This clone has just a few counts. Antigen unknown. Unmatched junction bases numbered 2, after V lost 1 base and J lost 2 bases. Germline assignment: CDR1 SGDLS and CDR2 YYNGEE. The CDR3 covers 14 residues. The sequence derives from an adult in good health. The chain recombines TRBV9 with TRBJ2-5; TRBD1 matches at 7 bases. Specimen: peripheral blood, collected on day 0 of AZD1222 vaccination. The CDR3: CASSVRGQQETQYF. CDR3 sequence (DNA): TGTGCCAGCAGCGTAAGGGGACAGCAAGAGACCCAGTACTTC. Complete variable domain (other parts from reference TRBV9 and TRBJ2-5): DSGVTQTPKHLITATGQRVTLRCSPRSGDLSVYWYQQSLDQGLQFLIQYYNGEERAKGNILERFSAQQFPDLHSELNLSSLELGDSALYFCASSVRGQQETQYFGPGTRLLVL.